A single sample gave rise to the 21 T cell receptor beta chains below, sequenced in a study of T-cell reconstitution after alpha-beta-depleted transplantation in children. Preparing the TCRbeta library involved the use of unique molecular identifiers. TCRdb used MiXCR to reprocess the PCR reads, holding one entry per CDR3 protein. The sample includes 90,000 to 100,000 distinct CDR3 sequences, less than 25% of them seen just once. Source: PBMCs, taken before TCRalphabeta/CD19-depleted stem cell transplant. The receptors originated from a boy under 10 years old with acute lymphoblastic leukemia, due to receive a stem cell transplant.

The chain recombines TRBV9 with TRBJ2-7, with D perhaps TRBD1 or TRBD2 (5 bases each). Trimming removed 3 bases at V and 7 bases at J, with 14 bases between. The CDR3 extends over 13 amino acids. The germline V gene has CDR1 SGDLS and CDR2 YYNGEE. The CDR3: CASSADGWGEQYF. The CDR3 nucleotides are TGTGCCAGCAGCGCCGACGGGTGGGGGGAGCAGTACTTC.

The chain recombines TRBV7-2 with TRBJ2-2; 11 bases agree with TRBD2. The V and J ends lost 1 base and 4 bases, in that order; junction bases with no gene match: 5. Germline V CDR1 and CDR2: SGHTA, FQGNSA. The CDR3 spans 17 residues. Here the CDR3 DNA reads TGTGCCAGCAGCTTAGTCGGACTAGCGGGCCCCACCGGGGAGCTGTTTTTT. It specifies CASSLVGLAGPTGELFF.

The CDR3 bases are TGTGCCAGCAGCTTCGACAGGGACAACCCGACCTACGAGCAGTACTTC. This translates into CASSFDRDNPTYEQYF. The V gene is TRBV6-2 or TRBV6-3, the J gene TRBJ2-7; 7 nucleotides match TRBD1. Germline trimming cut 6 bases from V and 2 bases from J; bases unmatched to any gene: 13. CDR3 size: 16 residues. CDR1 is MNHEY, CDR2 SVGEGT, per germline.

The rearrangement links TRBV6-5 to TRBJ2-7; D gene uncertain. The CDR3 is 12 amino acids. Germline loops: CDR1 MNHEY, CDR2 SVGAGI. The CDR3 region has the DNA TGTGCTCCAGCCGTCCTTAACTACGAGCAGTACTTC. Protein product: CAPAVLNYEQYF.

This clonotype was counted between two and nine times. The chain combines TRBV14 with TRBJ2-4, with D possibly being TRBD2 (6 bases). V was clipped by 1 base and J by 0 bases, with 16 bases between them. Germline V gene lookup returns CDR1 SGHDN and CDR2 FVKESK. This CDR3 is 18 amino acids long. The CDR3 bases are TGTGCCAGCAGCCAAGCACGGTTTGGGGGACTAGCCAAAAACATTCAGTACTTC. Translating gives CASSQARFGGLAKNIQYF.

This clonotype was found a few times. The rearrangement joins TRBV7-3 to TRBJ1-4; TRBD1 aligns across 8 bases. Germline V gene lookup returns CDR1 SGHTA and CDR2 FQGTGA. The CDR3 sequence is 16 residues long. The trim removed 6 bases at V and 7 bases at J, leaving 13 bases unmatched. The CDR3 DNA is TGTGCCAGCAGTCCTGGCGGGGACAGGCCCCCTGAAAAACTGTTTTTT. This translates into CASSPGGDRPPEKLFF.

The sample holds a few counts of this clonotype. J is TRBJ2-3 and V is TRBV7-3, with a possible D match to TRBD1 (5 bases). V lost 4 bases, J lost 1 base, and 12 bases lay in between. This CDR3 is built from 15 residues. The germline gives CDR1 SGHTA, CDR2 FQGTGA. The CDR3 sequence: CASSSGPRGTDTQYF. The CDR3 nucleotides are TGTGCCAGCAGCTCCGGACCCAGGGGCACAGATACGCAGTATTTT.

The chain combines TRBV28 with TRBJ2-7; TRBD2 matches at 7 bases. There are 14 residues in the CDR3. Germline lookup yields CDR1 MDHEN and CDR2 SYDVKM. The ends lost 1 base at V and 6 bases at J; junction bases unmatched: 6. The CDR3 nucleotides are TGTGCCAGCAGTTTATATCCGGGGGGAGGCGAGCAGTACTTC. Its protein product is CASSLYPGGGEQYF.

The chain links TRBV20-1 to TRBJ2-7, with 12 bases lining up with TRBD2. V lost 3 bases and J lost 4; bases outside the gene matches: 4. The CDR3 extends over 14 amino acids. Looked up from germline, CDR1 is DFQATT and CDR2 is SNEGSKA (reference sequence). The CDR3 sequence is CSARTSGRRYEQYF. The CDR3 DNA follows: TGCAGTGCTAGGACTAGCGGGAGACGTTACGAGCAGTACTTC.

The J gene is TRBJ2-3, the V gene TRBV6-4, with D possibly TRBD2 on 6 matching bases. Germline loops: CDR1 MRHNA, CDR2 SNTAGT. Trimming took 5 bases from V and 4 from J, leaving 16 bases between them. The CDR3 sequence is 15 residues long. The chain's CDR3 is CASSPSGGASDTQYF. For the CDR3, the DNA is TGTGCCAGCAGTCCGAGCGGAGGGGCCTCAGATACGCAGTATTTT.

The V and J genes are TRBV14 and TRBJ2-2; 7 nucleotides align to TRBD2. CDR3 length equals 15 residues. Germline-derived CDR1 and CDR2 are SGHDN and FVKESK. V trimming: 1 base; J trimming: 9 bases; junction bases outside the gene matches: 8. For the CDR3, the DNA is TGTGCCAGCAGCCAAGGGTCTAGCGGAGTCTGGGAGCTGTTTTTT. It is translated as CASSQGSSGVWELFF.

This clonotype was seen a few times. The CDR3 coding sequence is TGTGCCAGCAGTTACTCTAGCAGCTCCTACGAGCAGTACTTC. Protein: CASSYSSSSYEQYF. V gene TRBV6-2 or TRBV6-3 combines with J gene TRBJ2-7; D gene ambiguous. This CDR3 is built from 14 residues. V dropped 0 bases and J dropped 0 bases, with 6 bases sitting between them. Per germline, CDR1 MNHEY and CDR2 SVGEGT.

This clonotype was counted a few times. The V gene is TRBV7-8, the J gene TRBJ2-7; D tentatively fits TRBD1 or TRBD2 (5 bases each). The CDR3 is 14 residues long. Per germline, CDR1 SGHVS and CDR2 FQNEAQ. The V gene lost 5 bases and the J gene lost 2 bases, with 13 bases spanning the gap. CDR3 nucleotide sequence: TGTGCCAGCAGCGTGGGGACGGCCGCCTACGAGCAGTACTTC. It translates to CASSVGTAAYEQYF.

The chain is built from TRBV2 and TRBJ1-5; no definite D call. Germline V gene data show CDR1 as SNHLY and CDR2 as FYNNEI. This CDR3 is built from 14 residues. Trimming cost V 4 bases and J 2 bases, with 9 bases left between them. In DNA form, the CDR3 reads TGTGCCAGCAGTGGGGAGGGCGGCAATCAGCCCCAGCATTTT. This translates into CASSGEGGNQPQHF.

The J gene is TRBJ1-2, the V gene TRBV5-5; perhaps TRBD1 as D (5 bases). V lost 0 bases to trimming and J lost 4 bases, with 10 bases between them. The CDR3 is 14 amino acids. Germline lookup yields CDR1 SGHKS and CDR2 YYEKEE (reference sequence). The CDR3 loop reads CASSLEGQGYGYTF. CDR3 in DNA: TGTGCCAGCAGCTTGGAGGGGCAGGGCTATGGCTACACCTTC.

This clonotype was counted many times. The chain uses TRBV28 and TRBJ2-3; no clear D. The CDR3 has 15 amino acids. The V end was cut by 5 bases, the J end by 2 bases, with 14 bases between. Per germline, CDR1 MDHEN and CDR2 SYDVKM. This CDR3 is CASSLPTELTDTQYF. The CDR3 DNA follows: TGTGCCAGCAGTCTGCCCACGGAGCTCACAGATACGCAGTATTTT.

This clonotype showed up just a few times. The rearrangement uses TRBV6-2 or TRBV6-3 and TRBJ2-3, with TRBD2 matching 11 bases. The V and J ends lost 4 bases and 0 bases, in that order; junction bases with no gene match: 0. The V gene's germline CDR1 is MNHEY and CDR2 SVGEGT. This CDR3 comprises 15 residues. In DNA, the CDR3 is TGTGCCAGCAGTTGGACTAGCGGGAGCACAGATACGCAGTATTTT. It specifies CASSWTSGSTDTQYF.

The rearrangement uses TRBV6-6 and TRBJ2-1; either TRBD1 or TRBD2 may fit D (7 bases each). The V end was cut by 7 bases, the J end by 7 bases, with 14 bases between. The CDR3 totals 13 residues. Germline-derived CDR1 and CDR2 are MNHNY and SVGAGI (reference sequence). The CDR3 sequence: CASNPRGGNEQFF. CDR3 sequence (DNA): TGTGCCAGCAACCCCAGGGGGGGGAATGAGCAGTTCTTC.

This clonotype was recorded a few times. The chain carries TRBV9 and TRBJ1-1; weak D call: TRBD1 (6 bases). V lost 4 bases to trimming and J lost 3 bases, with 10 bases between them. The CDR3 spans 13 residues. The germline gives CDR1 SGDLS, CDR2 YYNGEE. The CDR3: CASSRTADTEAFF. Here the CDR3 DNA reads TGTGCCAGCAGCCGGACAGCCGACACTGAAGCTTTCTTT.

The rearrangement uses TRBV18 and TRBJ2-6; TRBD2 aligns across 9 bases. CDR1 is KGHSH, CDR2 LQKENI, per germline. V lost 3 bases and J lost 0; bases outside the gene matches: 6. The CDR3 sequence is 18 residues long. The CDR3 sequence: CASSPRLAENSGANVLTF. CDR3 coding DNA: TGTGCCAGCTCACCTCGACTAGCGGAGAACTCTGGGGCCAACGTCCTGACTTTC. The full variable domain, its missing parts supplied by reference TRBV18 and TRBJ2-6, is NAGVMQNPRHLVRRRGQEARLRCSPMKGHSHVYWYRQLPEEGLKFMVYLQKENIIDESGMPKERFSAEFPKEGPSILRIQQVVRGDSAAYFCASSPRLAENSGANVLTFGAGSRLTVL.

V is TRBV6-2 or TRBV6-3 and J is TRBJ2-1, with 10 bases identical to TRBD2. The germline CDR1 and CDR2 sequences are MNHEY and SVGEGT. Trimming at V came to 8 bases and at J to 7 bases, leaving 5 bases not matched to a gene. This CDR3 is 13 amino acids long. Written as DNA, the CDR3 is TGTGCCAGCGCACTAGCGGGAAAAAATGAGCAGTTCTTC. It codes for CASALAGKNEQFF.